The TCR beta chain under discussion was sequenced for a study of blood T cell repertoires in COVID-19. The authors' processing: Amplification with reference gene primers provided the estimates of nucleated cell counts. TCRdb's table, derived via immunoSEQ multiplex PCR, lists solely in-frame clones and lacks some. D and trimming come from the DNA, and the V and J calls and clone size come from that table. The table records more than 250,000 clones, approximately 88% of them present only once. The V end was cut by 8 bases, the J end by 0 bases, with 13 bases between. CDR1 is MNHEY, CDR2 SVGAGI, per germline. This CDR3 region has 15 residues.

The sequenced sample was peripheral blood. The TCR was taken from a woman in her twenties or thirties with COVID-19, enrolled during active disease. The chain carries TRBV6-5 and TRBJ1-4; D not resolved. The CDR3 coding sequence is TGTGCCAGCGGTAAACTCTTCGCAACTAATGAAAAACTGTTTTTT. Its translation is CASGKLFATNEKLFF.